Following are 8 T cell receptor beta chains from one sample sequenced in a study of shared clonotypes between healthy human individuals. TCRdb keeps only in-frame clones here, not all; method: immunoSEQ multiplex PCR. The data show some 2.3 million clones, more than 80% seen once. Sequenced input: naive CD4+ T cells from PBMCs. The subset is: CD45RA+ positively selected. Every receptor here comes from a man aged 18 to 29 in good health. Some clones in this sample may be carry-over from other donors' samples.

The chain combines TRBV7-2 with TRBJ1-4, with D tentatively TRBD1 (5 bases). Germline values: CDR1 SGHTA, CDR2 FQGNSA. Trimming pared 0 bases from V and 8 bases from J, leaving 13 bases between. The CDR3 is 15 residues long. The CDR3, as DNA: TGTGCCAGCAGCTTAGCGGGCAGGGCCCTAGAAAAACTGTTTTTT. Amino acid sequence: CASSLAGRALEKLFF.

This chain uses TRBV7-9 with TRBJ2-6; the D gene is possibly TRBD1 (6 bases). With 6 bases removed from V and 12 bases from J, the gap between germline ends came to 21 bases. Germline V gene sequence: CDR1 SEHNR, CDR2 FQNEAQ (reference sequence). The CDR3 runs to 15 residues. The CDR3 DNA reads as TGTGCCAGCAGTTCGGGGTTTGGGGTGGGGGCCGTCCTGACTTTC. It encodes CASSSGFGVGAVLTF.

This clone was seen once. The V and J genes are TRBV7-2 and TRBJ1-4, with TRBD1 matching 8 bases. The junction had 3 bases not matched to a gene; V was cut back by 3 bases and J by 0 bases. The CDR3 is 16 amino acids. Germline V CDR1 and CDR2: SGHTA, FQGNSA. The CDR3 spells CASSFRGRSTNEKLFF. As DNA, the CDR3 is TGTGCCAGCAGCTTCAGGGGGCGGTCAACTAATGAAAAACTGTTTTTT.

This clone has just a few counts. CDR3 sequence reads: CASSSPGSYEQYF. The DNA for the CDR3 is TGTGCCAGCAGCTCGCCAGGGTCCTACGAGCAGTACTTC. The chain uses TRBV11-2 and TRBJ2-7; possibly TRBD1 for D (5 bases). CDR1 and CDR2 from the germline V gene are SGHAT and FQNNGV. V dropped 4 bases and J dropped 1 base, with 8 bases sitting between them. This CDR3 is 13 amino acids long.

The chain links TRBV6-6 to TRBJ2-5; 11 nucleotides agree with TRBD2. Germline V CDR1 and CDR2: MNHNY, SVGAGI (reference sequence). This CDR3 has 16 residues. V shed 6 bases and J 4 bases; nucleotides not matched to a gene: 10. The CDR3 is CASSRLLAGVRETQYF. The DNA for the CDR3 is TGTGCCAGCAGCCGACTACTAGCGGGAGTACGAGAGACCCAGTACTTC.

The chain is built from TRBV7-9 and TRBJ2-1; perhaps TRBD1 as D (6 bases). The V and J ends lost 6 bases and 5 bases respectively, with 26 bases between them. CDR3 size: 18 residues. CDR1 is SEHNR and CDR2 is FQNEAQ in the germline V gene (reference sequence). CDR3 loop: CASRKRTANERMNNEQFF. The CDR3 DNA follows: TGTGCCAGCAGAAAGAGGACAGCCAATGAGCGGATGAACAATGAGCAGTTCTTC.

J is TRBJ2-7 and V is TRBV7-2, with TRBD1 as a possible D gene (5 bases). CDR3 length equals 13 residues. Germline lookup yields CDR1 SGHTA and CDR2 FQGNSA. Deletions cut 5 bases from V and 0 bases from J, with 8 bases between. CDR3 bases: TGTGCCAGCAGCGGTGGACACTCCTACGAGCAGTACTTC. The encoded protein is CASSGGHSYEQYF.

Turning to this clone: Other DNA sequences in this specimen translate into the identical CDR3. The V call is TRBV11-3, the J call TRBJ2-3, with D hard to call. The V gene lost 1 base and the J gene lost 0 bases, with 8 bases spanning the gap. Germline CDR1 SGHNT, CDR2 YENEEA. This CDR3 has 15 amino acids. The CDR3 DNA sequence: TGTGCCAGCAGCTTAGGTAGAACTAGCACAGATACGCAGTATTTT. Amino acid sequence: CASSLGRTSTDTQYF.